Listed below are T cell receptor beta chains from one sample, sequenced in a study of technical replicates of blood from several donors. This table comes from immunoSEQ multiplex PCR, and its TCRdb copy is limited to in-frame clones, with some not included. The sample lists tens of thousands of clones, around 92% occurring once. Material: PBMCs. The source is a human donor in good health. Some clones in this sample may be carry-over from other donors' samples. Each CDR3 is given with its conserved first and last residue. Each record gives: D gene, J gene, clone size, V gene, CDR3 protein, CDR3 DNA. The D gene is left open where the match is weak. For some rows the clone size is stated as once, few or many, or as a class when expanded; others skip it.

D: TRBD1; J: TRBJ2-2; size: -; V: TRBV2; CDR3: CASSSGTGTTGELFF; DNA: TGTGCCAGCAGCTCCGGGACAGGGACCACCGGGGAGCTGTTTTTT
D: -; J: TRBJ1-5; size: -; V: TRBV18; CDR3: CASSPGPESGQPQHF; DNA: TGTGCCAGCTCACCAGGTCCGGAGAGCGGGCAGCCCCAGCATTTT
D: TRBD2; J: TRBJ2-1; size: -; V: TRBV28; CDR3: CASSPSGGMYNEQFF; DNA: TGTGCCAGCAGCCCAAGCGGGGGGATGTACAATGAGCAGTTCTTC
D: -; J: TRBJ2-1; size: -; V: TRBV5-6; CDR3: CASSLRTLVGGQNEQFF; DNA: TGTGCCAGCAGCTTGCGTACACTAGTGGGGGGGCAGAATGAGCAGTTCTTC
D: -; J: TRBJ1-1; size: few; V: TRBV30; CDR3: CAWSWGSVNTEAFF; DNA: TGTGCCTGGAGTTGGGGCAGTGTGAACACTGAAGCTTTCTTT
D: -; J: TRBJ1-2; size: -; V: TRBV28; CDR3: CASSPPTGSYGYTF; DNA: TGTGCCAGCAGTCCACCGACAGGTAGCTATGGCTACACCTTC
D: TRBD1; J: TRBJ1-2; size: -; V: TRBV19; CDR3: CASSIGQGDWYGYTF; DNA: TGTGCCAGTAGTATAGGCCAGGGGGATTGGTATGGCTACACCTTC
D: TRBD2; J: TRBJ2-7; size: few; V: TRBV30; CDR3: CAWSVLAGESLLEDREQYF; DNA: TGTGCCTGGAGTGTACTAGCGGGAGAGAGCCTTTTGGAGGATCGGGAGCAGTACTTC
D: -; J: TRBJ1-4; size: -; V: TRBV7-2; CDR3: CASSPDLNEKLFF; DNA: TGTGCCAGCAGCCCCGATCTAAATGAAAAACTGTTTTTT
D: TRBD2; J: TRBJ2-5; size: once; V: TRBV9; CDR3: CASSVGSSGLYQETQYF; DNA: TGTGCCAGCAGCGTAGGTTCTAGCGGGCTGTACCAAGAGACCCAGTACTTC
D: TRBD2; J: TRBJ2-7; size: -; V: TRBV2; CDR3: CASRGTTYEQYF; DNA: TGTGCCAGCAGGGGGACTACCTACGAGCAGTACTTC
D: -; J: TRBJ1-1; size: -; V: TRBV5-1; CDR3: CASSIAGQTKNTEAFF; DNA: TGCGCCAGCAGCATAGCCGGACAGACGAAGAACACTGAAGCTTTCTTT
D: TRBD1; J: TRBJ1-1; size: -; V: TRBV18; CDR3: CASSPPGQRLNTEAFF; DNA: TGTGCCAGCTCACCACCGGGACAGAGATTGAACACTGAAGCTTTCTTT
D: TRBD1; J: TRBJ1-1; size: few; V: TRBV5-4; CDR3: CASSDRGRNTEAFF; DNA: TGTGCCAGCAGCGACAGGGGGAGGAACACTGAAGCTTTCTTT
D: -; J: TRBJ2-5; size: -; V: TRBV6-1; CDR3: CASSEGQGWETQYF; DNA: TGTGCCAGCAGTGAAGGGCAGGGGTGGGAGACCCAGTACTTC
D: -; J: TRBJ2-5; size: -; V: TRBV4-3; CDR3: CASRSIRNPQETQYF; DNA: TGCGCCAGCAGGTCTATCAGGAACCCCCAAGAGACCCAGTACTTC
D: TRBD2; J: TRBJ2-4; size: -; V: TRBV19; CDR3: CASSIYLAGNIQYF; DNA: TGTGCCAGTAGTATTTACCTAGCGGGCAACATTCAGTACTTC
D: -; J: TRBJ2-5; size: -; V: TRBV11-3; CDR3: CASSFNLQETQYF; DNA: TGTGCCAGCAGCTTTAACCTCCAGGAGACCCAGTACTTC
D: -; J: TRBJ1-2; size: -; V: TRBV27; CDR3: CASSPDFGGRGFGYTF; DNA: TGTGCCAGCAGTCCCGACTTCGGGGGGCGAGGGTTTGGCTACACCTTC
D: TRBD1; J: TRBJ1-5; size: -; V: TRBV7-2; CDR3: CASSLADRQPQHF; DNA: TGTGCCAGCAGCTTAGCGGACAGGCAGCCCCAGCATTTT
D: TRBD2; J: TRBJ2-1; size: -; V: TRBV4-1; CDR3: CASSPRTSGGPLTYNEQFF; DNA: TGCGCCAGCAGCCCGAGGACTAGCGGGGGGCCCCTAACCTACAATGAGCAGTTCTTC
D: TRBD2; J: TRBJ2-3; size: -; V: TRBV4-3; CDR3: CASSHGTSGTGGDTQYF; DNA: TGCGCCAGCAGCCACGGGACTAGCGGGACTGGGGGAGATACGCAGTATTTT
D: TRBD2; J: TRBJ2-1; size: -; V: TRBV7-4; CDR3: CASSSVGGGASYNEQFF; DNA: TGTGCCAGCAGCTCCGTTGGGGGAGGGGCCTCCTACAATGAGCAGTTCTTC
D: -; J: TRBJ1-2; size: -; V: TRBV28; CDR3: CASSLGHYGYTF; DNA: TGTGCCAGCAGTCTGGGCCACTATGGCTACACCTTC
D: -; J: TRBJ1-3; size: -; V: TRBV5-1; CDR3: CASSLGSGAGNTIYF; DNA: TGCGCCAGCAGCTTGGGGTCGGGTGCTGGAAACACCATATATTTT
D: -; J: TRBJ2-7; size: -; V: TRBV4-2; CDR3: CASSQDIDALYEQYF; DNA: TGTGCCAGCAGCCAAGACATTGATGCTCTCTACGAGCAGTACTTC
D: -; J: TRBJ1-1; size: -; V: TRBV7-2; CDR3: CASSLQRMNTEAFF; DNA: TGTGCCAGCAGCTTACAGCGCATGAACACTGAAGCTTTCTTT
D: TRBD1; J: TRBJ2-6; size: -; V: TRBV2; CDR3: CASSGGGYGANVLTF; DNA: TGTGCCAGCAGTGGAGGGGGCTACGGGGCCAACGTCCTGACTTTC
D: -; J: TRBJ1-4; size: -; V: TRBV7-6; CDR3: CASSLDVGAGEKLFF; DNA: TGTGCCAGCAGCTTAGATGTTGGTGCAGGGGAAAAACTGTTTTTT
D: -; J: TRBJ2-3; size: -; V: TRBV7-8; CDR3: CASGSWPDTQYF; DNA: TGTGCCAGCGGGAGTTGGCCAGATACGCAGTATTTT
D: TRBD1; J: TRBJ1-2; size: -; V: TRBV6-8; CDR3: CASSGQGGMHGYTF; DNA: TGTGCCAGCAGTGGACAGGGAGGAATGCATGGCTACACCTTC
D: TRBD1; J: TRBJ1-4; size: -; V: TRBV7-8; CDR3: CASRGTGFNEKLFF; DNA: TGTGCCAGCAGAGGGACAGGGTTTAATGAAAAACTGTTTTTT
D: -; J: TRBJ1-2; size: -; V: TRBV4-1; CDR3: CASSQAGQKNYGYTF; DNA: TGCGCCAGCAGCCAGGCGGGGCAGAAAAACTATGGCTACACCTTC
D: TRBD1; J: TRBJ2-1; size: -; V: TRBV25-1; CDR3: CASSESGTGNNEQFF; DNA: TGTGCCAGCAGTGAATCTGGGACAGGGAACAATGAGCAGTTCTTC
D: TRBD2; J: TRBJ2-2; size: -; V: TRBV6-1; CDR3: CASSEPGLAGGNTGELFF; DNA: TGTGCCAGCAGTGAACCGGGACTAGCGGGAGGGAACACCGGGGAGCTGTTTTTT
D: -; J: TRBJ1-2; size: -; V: TRBV29-1; CDR3: CSVGGENNYGYTF; DNA: TGCAGCGTCGGGGGAGAAAATAACTATGGCTACACCTTC
D: TRBD2; J: TRBJ2-7; size: -; V: TRBV7-2; CDR3: CASSFEGGYEQYF; DNA: TGTGCCAGCAGCTTCGAGGGAGGGTACGAGCAGTACTTC
D: TRBD2; J: TRBJ2-2; size: -; V: TRBV15; CDR3: CATSSGDRGGLAGNTGELFF; DNA: TGTGCCACCAGCAGCGGGGACAGGGGGGGACTAGCGGGAAACACCGGGGAGCTGTTTTTT
D: -; J: TRBJ2-1; size: -; V: TRBV5-1; CDR3: CASSFGLPVNEQFF; DNA: TGCGCCAGCAGCTTCGGACTACCTGTTAATGAGCAGTTCTTC
D: TRBD1; J: TRBJ1-5; size: -; V: TRBV10-1; CDR3: CATMTGGEKQPQHF; DNA: TGCGCCACCATGACAGGGGGCGAAAAGCAGCCCCAGCATTTT
D: TRBD1; J: TRBJ1-4; size: once; V: TRBV10-3; CDR3: CAISETTGGREKLFF; DNA: TGTGCCATCAGTGAAACCACAGGGGGACGTGAAAAACTGTTTTTT
D: TRBD2; J: TRBJ2-6; size: -; V: TRBV4-2; CDR3: CASSQDGLAARRGANVLTF; DNA: TGTGCCAGCAGCCAGGATGGACTAGCGGCCAGGCGAGGGGCCAACGTCCTGACTTTC
D: -; J: TRBJ2-5; size: -; V: TRBV4-2; CDR3: CASSLGLTQETQYF; DNA: TGTGCCAGCAGCCTCGGACTGACTCAAGAGACCCAGTACTTC
D: TRBD1; J: TRBJ2-7; size: -; V: TRBV6-5; CDR3: CASSSGRQGAYEQYF; DNA: TGTGCCAGCAGTTCCGGACGACAGGGGGCGTACGAGCAGTACTTC
D: TRBD2; J: TRBJ2-3; size: -; V: TRBV2; CDR3: CASSHTSGDITDTQYF; DNA: TGTGCCAGCAGTCACACTAGCGGGGACATCACAGATACGCAGTATTTT
D: TRBD1; J: TRBJ1-1; size: once; V: TRBV14; CDR3: CASSHRSTQGVGTEAFF; DNA: TGTGCCAGCAGCCACCGATCGACACAGGGGGTTGGAACTGAAGCTTTCTTT
D: TRBD1; J: TRBJ1-4; size: -; V: TRBV4-2; CDR3: CASSQDESGGGEKLFF; DNA: TGTGCCAGCAGCCAAGATGAGTCAGGGGGCGGGGAAAAACTGTTTTTT
D: -; J: TRBJ2-2; size: -; V: TRBV25-1; CDR3: CASSDIAAHTGELFF; DNA: TGTGCCAGCAGTGATATAGCTGCGCACACCGGGGAGCTGTTTTTT
D: TRBD1; J: TRBJ1-1; size: -; V: TRBV9; CDR3: CASSADDRGVEAFF; DNA: TGTGCCAGCAGCGCGGATGACAGGGGGGTTGAAGCTTTCTTT
D: TRBD1; J: TRBJ2-3; size: once; V: TRBV2; CDR3: CASSGRGGGPQYF; DNA: TGTGCCAGCAGTGGGAGAGGGGGCGGGCCGCAGTATTTT
D: -; J: TRBJ2-5; size: few; V: TRBV4-3; CDR3: CASSQDPGETQYF; DNA: TGCGCCAGCAGCCAAGATCCGGGGGAGACCCAGTACTTC
D: TRBD2; J: TRBJ2-5; size: -; V: TRBV25-1; CDR3: CASSDVGSGRQQETQYF; DNA: TGTGCCAGCAGTGATGTCGGTAGCGGGAGACAACAGGAGACCCAGTACTTC